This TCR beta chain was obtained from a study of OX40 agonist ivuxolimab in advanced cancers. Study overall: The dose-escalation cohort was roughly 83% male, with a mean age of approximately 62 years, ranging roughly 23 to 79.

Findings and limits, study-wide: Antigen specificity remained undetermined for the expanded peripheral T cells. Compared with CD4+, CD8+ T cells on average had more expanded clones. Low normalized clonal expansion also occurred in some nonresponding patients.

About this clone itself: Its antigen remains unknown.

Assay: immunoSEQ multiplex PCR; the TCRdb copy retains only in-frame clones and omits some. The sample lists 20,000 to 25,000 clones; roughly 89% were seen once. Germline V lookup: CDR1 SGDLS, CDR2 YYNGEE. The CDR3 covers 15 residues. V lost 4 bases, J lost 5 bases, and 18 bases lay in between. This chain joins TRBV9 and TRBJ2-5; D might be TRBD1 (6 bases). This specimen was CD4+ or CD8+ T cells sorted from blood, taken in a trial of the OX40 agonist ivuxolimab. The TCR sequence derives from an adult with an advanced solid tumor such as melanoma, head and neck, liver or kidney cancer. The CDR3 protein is CASSPWEQGYETQYF. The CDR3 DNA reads TGTGCCAGCAGCCCATGGGAACAGGGCTACGAGACCCAGTACTTC.